Sequencing of this TCR beta chain was carried out in a study of cytomegalovirus exposure and HLA in healthy donors (dated 2017 in TCRdb). In terms of the full investigation: An earlier analysis of approximately 600 of the donors reported 250 to 350 Gb of sequence data and roughly 100 million unique TCR beta sequences from some 180 million T cells. Across under 500 genotyped donors of the cohort, an average of roughly 230,000 unique TCR beta nucleotide sequences per donor were sequenced, and roughly 18% of those sequences were non-productive. An earlier analysis of approximately 640 of the donors applied high-throughput TCR beta sequencing to assess whether each TCR beta V gene segment acted as functional or pseudogenic. A later genetic analysis took genome-wide SNP genotypes for about 65% of the roughly 670 donors and used that subset as a discovery cohort. Rather than drawing on any new phenotypic data, the later analysis identified candidate immune exposures from TCR beta sequences and the way those sequences occurred across donors. In addition to the first cohort of 666 subjects, a separate validation cohort of about 120 different subjects was used. To study patterns of TCR occurrence, a later analysis re-analyzed previously published TCR beta repertoires from 666 donors and added high-resolution HLA genotyping. High-throughput TCR immunosequencing, statistical association of individual TCRs with disease status, and machine learning were combined to predict cytomegalovirus infection status. HLA typing included class I and class II loci at four-digit resolution. The number of typed donors differed by locus: about 620-640 for A, B, C, DRB1 and DQB1; 500 to 550 for DQA1; approximately 600 for DPA1; and about 450 for DPB1. Donor age, sex, ethnicity and CMV serostatus were compiled alongside the repertoire data. Roughly 300 gigabases of sequencing data and tens of millions of unique TCR sequences made up an early release that covered over 550 HLA-typed donors. All discovery cohort repertoires had been generated using a single sequencing platform. Among the roughly 400 genotyped donors, around 81% belonged to the genetic ancestry cluster associated with self-reported Caucasian donors. The T cell repertoires of 666 subjects were profiled by immunosequencing and related to cytomegalovirus serostatus. Four or five DR-DQ haplotypes were handled as single units for association and clustering, since linkage in the cohort was strong. The study aimed to test whether cataloging public T cell receptors could reveal signatures of past pathogen exposure. Here is what the overall study found, with its caveats: The earlier analysis of some 560 of the donors excluded 15 to 20 rarely observed V segments, including chromosome 9 orphons, because counts were too low. The presence/absence analyses assumed that sequencing depth was roughly uniform across donors, and that assumption may not be true. A later genetic analysis associated a missense DCLRE1C variant with V-gene and J-gene trimming of TCR beta chains, and an independent cohort replicated the association. According to a later analysis, TCR association rates differed among HLA loci, with DRB1 alleles showing the most associated TCRs and HLA-C alleles showing the fewest. According to the authors, the approach could potentially be generalized to other disease states and immunological phenotypes. A cluster of highly shared sequence variants was judged likely to represent a technical artifact of the sequencing pipeline. CMV serostatus was the only immune exposure information available for the cohort. In a later analysis, around 17,000 TCR beta sequences were associated with specific HLA alleles at a false discovery rate of 0.05. A further reported finding was that TCR beta sequences accurately predicted the HLA-A and HLA-B alleles for most subjects in the first cohort. The classifier was reported to diagnose cytomegalovirus status with high specificity and sensitivity in both the original cohort and the validation cohort. Several of the top co-occurrence clusters appeared to be linked to parvovirus B19, influenza, CMV and Epstein-Barr virus, according to a later analysis. Compared with the roughly 600-donor mean, donors in an Asian-associated ancestry cluster had fewer N-insertions in productive TCRs, according to a later genetic analysis. A later analysis found that HLA-associated TCR beta chains were more clonally expanded and had lower generation probabilities than equally common non-associated chains. Only TCR beta chains were sequenced in this cohort, and the absence of alpha or paired-chain data limited detectable features. Linkage disequilibrium might explain the correlated functional status among segregating V segments, but an unknown experimental factor could not be ruled out. In the study, about 150 TCR beta chains were listed as associated with cytomegalovirus. Some IMGT-functional V segments, including TRBV6-2 and TRBV6-3, could not be told apart with the 87-base-pair reads, so those segments were excluded. In vitro tests confirmed that a few of the cytomegalovirus-associated TCR beta chains recognize cytomegalovirus antigens. Across donors, most TCR sequences were observed very rarely, whereas some public TCRs were present in many individuals. In a later analysis, most CMV-associated TCR beta chains were found to appear HLA-restricted, with HLA associations seemingly driven largely by CMV exposure. Broadly in line with IMGT annotations, most TCR beta V segments showed up in productive rearrangements about 90% or about 30% of the time in an earlier analysis of under 700 of the donors. Because HLA typing was missing for some donors at each locus, association tests included only the typed subset. Assigning TCR associations to individual alleles was difficult when HLA alleles, especially DR and DQ, strongly co-occurred.

The cohort consisted of 600 to 750 healthy bone marrow donors. At the time of sampling, all cohort members were nominally healthy, though unrecorded immune exposures were likely present. The donor tested CMV seropositive and was one of the 289 seropositive cohort members. Each donor provided a peripheral blood sample, and peripheral blood mononuclear cells were used for TCR beta sequencing. The Qiagen DNeasy Blood Extraction Kit was used to extract genomic DNA from the blood cell samples. There are 12 amino acids in the CDR3, from cysteine to phenylalanine inclusive. The retained sequence is limited to the CDR3, 36 bases, with the frame set at the first base. Based on the germline V gene (reference sequence), the CDR1 and CDR2 sequences are SSHAT and FNYEAQ. A note on this clone: Its antigen has not been determined. Nothing much larger sits one base from this clone, and base qualities are not available.

The library was generated by the immunoSEQ multiplex PCR assay. For the multiplex PCR, a mixture combining 60 forward primers for TCR Vbeta segments and 13 reverse primers for TCR Jbeta segments was used. Amplification of the CDR3 region of rearranged TCR beta genes was performed with a multiplex PCR assay on genomic DNA. The Illumina HiSeq System was used to sequence the amplified TCR beta libraries as 87-base-pair reads. Processing in the source paper ran as follows. Across the 670 or so repertoires, a later analysis counted tens of millions of unique TCR beta chains, some 11 million of which were shared by at least two donors. Raw reads were error-corrected and collapsed into unique sequences by a nearest-neighbor algorithm in which closely related sequences were merged to remove PCR and sequencing errors. Alignment of CDR3 sequences to IMGT reference sequences was used to assign V, D and J gene segments. Each retained sequence needed at least a six-nucleotide match to both a V gene segment and a J gene segment. A rearrangement was called productive if the CDR3 had no stop codons and remained in frame with V and J, and every other rearrangement was called non-productive. Following IMGT convention, CDR3 was defined as the stretch from the second conserved V-encoded cysteine to the conserved J-encoded phenylalanine. The earlier analysis of some 550 of the donors excluded any sequence lacking an unambiguous match to a single V gene segment. In an earlier analysis of 587 of the donors, V segments were called functional above 56.7% productive rearrangements and were called segregating when the between-donor standard deviation exceeded 5%. To diagnose cytomegalovirus status from the catalog of TCR beta chain sequences, a statistical classification framework was built. V and J gene assignment, in a later analysis, came from comparing TCR nucleotide sequences with IMGT/GENE-DB human TR gene sequences. The TCRdist pipeline was used in a later analysis to assign CDR3 sequences and most-parsimonious VDJ recombination scenarios. In a later analysis, each TCR beta chain was defined by its CDR3 amino acid sequence together with its V-gene family, and reads without a unique V-gene family were excluded. As a way to deal with suspected cross-contamination and a sequencing artifact, a later analysis dropped nearly 600 nucleotide sequences that were highly shared and had low generation probability. In a later analysis, a clonal expansion index for each public chain was calculated from normalized within-repertoire ranks of inferred template counts. A later analysis computed generation probabilities with a VDJ recombination model fitted to out-of-frame rearrangements, and checked the results against IGoR. In a later analysis, TCR-TCR, TCR-HLA and TCR-CMV co-occurrence was scored with hypergeometric tests, and a repertoire-size bias correction was applied to TCR pairs. False discovery rates were estimated in a later analysis by permuting HLA or CMV assignments 20 times. A later analysis grouped co-occurring TCRs with DBSCAN, adding TCRdist sequence similarity when clustering within HLA-allele-positive subsets. Repertoires with fewer than 30,000 or more than 120,000 public chains were left out of co-occurrence clustering, as were several repertoires with anomalous nucleotide sharing. This is the immuneACCESS table as TCRdb keeps it, with only in-frame sequences that have V and J called. A part of the clones is gone; compared with another copy, unresolved V genes explain less than half, and the rest is unexplained. V, J and clone size are taken as reported in that table, and D and trimming were inferred from the DNA itself. A total of just over 95,000 clones appear in this sample, under 85% of them only once. Over 4% of the sample is in the top ten clones.

Here the chain combines TRBV7-7 and TRBJ2-5, with TRBD2 tentatively as D gene (6 bases match). The sample taken for sequencing was PBMCs. The source is a woman aged 40 to 55 in good health and CMV-seropositive. The nucleotides read TGTGCTAGCGTAGGGGCGGGGGAGACCCAGTACTTC. It translates as CASVGAGETQYF.